This TCR beta chain was sequenced during a study of human T cells and chemical hapten exposure. Across the whole study: The sensitizing agent was 2% DPC, placed on approximately 2 cm by approximately 2 cm of upper inner arm skin.

TCRdb re-called the RACE reads with MiXCR, one entry per CDR3 protein. The profile covers some 350,000 distinct CDR3 sequences, with over 6% appearing a single time and about 5.6% taken by the ten largest. This clonotype has just a few counts. What it binds is not known. Time point indicated: patch test 2, 6 weeks after DPC sensitization. Treatment given: therapeutic diphenylcyclopropenone sensitization with weekly scalp DPC. The template was total RNA from unfractionated whole blood. The study's findings and limits: Significantly greater numbers of large CDR3 similarity clusters came from expanded TCRs than from controls.

The V end was cut by 8 bases, the J end by 4 bases, with 11 bases between. This CDR3 spans 12 amino acids. Germline assignment: CDR1 SNHLY and CDR2 FYNNEI. The sequencing used whole blood, collected in connection with sensitization to the hapten diphenylcyclopropenone (DPC). This receptor was obtained from a woman under 30 with alopecia areata. Some clones in this sample may be carry-over from other donors' samples. V and J are TRBV2 and TRBJ1-2, with a possible D match to TRBD1 (6 bases). CDR3 in amino acids: CASGQSLYGYTF. CDR3 bases: TGTGCCAGCGGACAGTCTCTCTATGGCTACACCTTC. Drawing the rest from reference TRBV2 and TRBJ1-2, the complete variable domain is EPEVTQTPSHQVTQMGQEVILRCVPISNHLYFYWYRQILGQKVEFLVSFYNNEISEKSEIFDDQFSVERPDGSNFTLKIRSTKLEDSAMYFCASGQSLYGYTFGSGTRLTVV.